A single sample gave rise to the 8 T cell receptor beta chains below, sequenced in a study of CD8 T cells in ankylosing spondylitis. Via MiXCR, TCRdb re-called the 5' RACE reads, giving one row per CDR3 protein. The sample lists roughly 200,000 distinct CDR3 sequences, roughly 24% occurring once. The sample comprised blood, either unsorted or a sorted T cell fraction (not recorded which). The receptors here all came from a male donor with ankylosing spondylitis or in good health (not recorded which).

The sample holds many counts of this clonotype. This chain uses TRBV7-9 with TRBJ2-7; 14 bases align to TRBD2. Germline-derived CDR1 and CDR2 are SEHNR and FQNEAQ (reference sequence). The CDR3 consists of 15 residues. Trimming took 3 bases from V and 7 from J; bases not matched to a gene: 5. Here the CDR3 DNA reads TGTGCCAGCAGCTTTTCAGGACTAGCGGGAGGTGAGCAGTACTTC. Translation gives CASSFSGLAGGEQYF. The variable domain in full, with the rest retrieved from reference TRBV7-9 and TRBJ2-7, is DTGVSQNPRHKITKRGQNVTFRCDPISEHNRLYWYRQTLGQGPEFLTYFQNEAQLEKSRLLSDRFSAERPKGSFSTLEIQRTEQGDSAMYLCASSFSGLAGGEQYFGPGTRLTVT.

The table lists this clonotype with many counts. The rearrangement joins TRBV4-1 to TRBJ2-3; D is possibly TRBD1 or TRBD2 (5 bases each). This CDR3 region has 17 residues. V dropped 2 bases and J dropped 0 bases, with 15 bases sitting between them. Per the germline V gene, CDR1 is MGHRA and CDR2 is YSYEKL. CDR3 region: CASSQRVGPLSTDTQYF. CDR3 coding DNA: TGCGCCAGCAGCCAAAGGGTGGGACCGTTAAGCACAGATACGCAGTATTTT.

The chain joins TRBV18 to TRBJ1-4, with D uncertain. The CDR3 runs to 13 residues. V was clipped by 2 bases and J by 7 bases, with 8 bases between them. Germline CDR1 KGHSH, CDR2 LQKENI. CDR3 in DNA: TGTGCCAGCTCACCAAAGGATAGTGAAAAACTGTTTTTT. This encodes CASSPKDSEKLFF.

This clonotype showed up many times. The V and J genes are TRBV5-1 and TRBJ2-7; D is ambiguous. Germline V gene sequence: CDR1 SGHRS, CDR2 YFSETQ. V lost 1 base and J lost 4, with 9 bases in between. CDR3 length: 13 residues. The CDR3 DNA follows: TGCGCCAGCAGCTTGCTCCAGGAATACGAGCAGTACTTC. It translates to CASSLLQEYEQYF.

This clonotype was found many times. This sequence joins TRBV28 and TRBJ1-1; no firm D call. V lost 5 bases and J lost 5, with 9 bases in between. CDR1 is MDHEN, CDR2 SYDVKM, per germline. There are 12 residues in the CDR3. This CDR3 reads CASSMTVTEAFF. In DNA, the CDR3 is TGTGCCAGCAGTATGACGGTAACTGAAGCTTTCTTT.

This clonotype appeared a few times. CDR3 bases: TGTGCCAGCAGTTGGCAGCGGGAGGGCCTCTACGAGCAGTACTTC. This encodes CASSWQREGLYEQYF. J is TRBJ2-7 and V is TRBV6-5; 10 bases fit TRBD2. This CDR3 comprises 15 residues. Germline CDR1 is MNHEY and CDR2 is SVGAGI. Unmatched junction bases numbered 6, after V lost 4 bases and J lost 3 bases.

The CDR3 sequence is CSAGSADTQYF. In DNA form, the CDR3 reads TGCAGTGCTGGGAGCGCAGATACGCAGTATTTT. J is TRBJ2-3 and V is TRBV20-1, with a tentative D call TRBD2 (5 bases). The CDR3 runs 11 residues. The germline V gene has CDR1 DFQATT and CDR2 SNEGSKA (reference sequence). Between the trimmed V and J ends, which lost 5 bases and 4 bases, there was a span of 7 bases.

At least ten counts were recorded for this clonotype. In nucleotides, the CDR3 is TGCGCCAGCAGCTCTGGACTAGCGGGAAAGCCCCCAGCCTACGAGCAGTACTTC. Protein sequence: CASSSGLAGKPPAYEQYF. This chain connects TRBV5-1 to TRBJ2-7; 12 nucleotides agree with TRBD2. CDR3 length: 18 amino acids. The V and J ends lost 3 bases and 2 bases, in that order; junction bases with no gene match: 12. Germline CDR1 is SGHRS and CDR2 is YFSETQ.